Presented here are 9 T cell receptor beta chains from one specimen sequenced in a study of cytomegalovirus exposure and HLA in healthy donors. Vbeta (60) and Jbeta (13) primers were used in the PCR. TCRdb's copy holds only in-frame clones and misses some; the assay was immunoSEQ multiplex PCR. The repertoire has some 170,000 clones, 75% of them found once; the top ten carry around 3%. The material sequenced was PBMCs. These receptors came from a woman aged 45-59 years in good health and CMV-seropositive.

The rearrangement uses TRBV5-1 and TRBJ2-7, with 8 bases lining up with TRBD1. V lost 4 bases to trimming and J lost 3 bases; unmatched junction nucleotides: 6. Germline CDR1 and CDR2: SGHRS and YFSETQ. The CDR3 extends over 14 amino acids. The CDR3 loop reads CASSGQGPGYEQYF. CDR3 sequence (DNA): TGCGCCAGCAGCGGACAGGGACCTGGCTACGAGCAGTACTTC.

The rearrangement links TRBV6-5 to TRBJ1-5; 8 bases match TRBD1. The CDR3 consists of 15 residues. Germline V gene lookup returns CDR1 MNHEY and CDR2 SVGAGI. The J segment lost 4 bases and the V segment lost 6 bases, leaving 8 bases of the junction unmatched. The CDR3 region has the DNA TGTGCCAGCAGACCCGGGACAGGCGTTAATCAGCCCCAGCATTTT. It is translated as CASRPGTGVNQPQHF.

The V call is TRBV5-5, the J call TRBJ1-5; 8 bases fit TRBD1. Germline CDR1 SGHKS, CDR2 YYEKEE (reference sequence). This CDR3 spans 15 amino acids. After removal of 4 bases from V and 6 bases from J, the junction contained 9 bases not matched to a gene. CDR3 bases: TGTGCCAGCAGCCCCGAGACAGGGGAGGGTCAGCCCCAGCATTTT. Its protein is CASSPETGEGQPQHF.

The gene calls are TRBV5-1 and TRBJ2-5, with a tentative D call TRBD2 (6 bases). Near its end, the DNA agrees better with TRBJ2-7, so the J call may be wrong. Germline lookup yields CDR1 SGHRS and CDR2 YFSETQ. The CDR3 is 15 amino acids. Here the CDR3 DNA reads TGCGCCAGCAGCCCGGAGGGCGGACACTCCTACGAGCAGTACTTC. Amino acids: CASSPEGGHSYEQYF.

This clone was recorded a few times. Here the CDR3 DNA reads TGTGCCAGCAGCTCTCCGGGAAGAGGGAATGAGCAGTTCTTC. Residues: CASSSPGRGNEQFF. The V gene is TRBV7-3, the J gene TRBJ2-1, with a weak D call TRBD2 (5 bases). Germline CDR1 reads SGHTA; CDR2 reads FQGTGA. V shed 4 bases and J shed 7 bases, with 14 bases lying between them. The CDR3 is 14 residues long.

In DNA form, the CDR3 reads TGTGCCAGCAGTGAAGCGCGAGTAGGGGGCTATCCCCAGCATTTT. Translation: CASSEARVGGYPQHF. The V call is TRBV2, the J call TRBJ1-5; 7 bases align to TRBD1. Trimming removed 0 bases from V and 10 bases from J; junction bases left unmatched: 9. Germline V gene lookup returns CDR1 SNHLY and CDR2 FYNNEI. The CDR3 covers 15 residues.

The genes are TRBV4-1 and TRBJ2-1, with unresolved D. The V gene lost 3 bases and the J gene lost 7 bases, with 4 bases spanning the gap. The germline gives CDR1 MGHRA, CDR2 YSYEKL. The CDR3 has 11 amino acids. This CDR3 reads CASSQRNEQFF. Written as DNA, the CDR3 is TGCGCCAGCAGCCAGAGGAATGAGCAGTTCTTC.

The rearrangement uses TRBV13 and TRBJ1-3; tentative D call: TRBD1 (6 bases). This CDR3 spans 16 amino acids. The V gene lost 0 bases and the J gene lost 0 bases, with 9 bases spanning the gap. CDR1 is PRHDT, CDR2 FYEKMQ, per germline (reference sequence). The CDR3 bases are TGTGCCAGCAGCTTAGGTTGGGACACCTCTGGAAACACCATATATTTT. It is translated as CASSLGWDTSGNTIYF.

This clone was counted at least ten times. The chain links TRBV5-1 to TRBJ1-2, with 8 bases that match TRBD1. The CDR3 is 14 amino acids. J gave up 8 bases and V 4 bases, and 10 bases lay outside the gene matches. In germline, CDR1 is SGHRS, CDR2 YFSETQ. Written as DNA, the CDR3 is TGCGCCAGCAGCCCGACTGGACAGGGCAGGGGCTACACCTTC. Amino acid sequence: CASSPTGQGRGYTF.